This T cell receptor (beta chain) was retrieved from a study of glioma-infiltrating T cells after dendritic cell vaccination. As for the study in general: Samples are from glioblastoma patients in Phase I and II dendritic cell vaccine trials. Monocyte-derived dendritic cells, cultured 7 to 8 days with IL-4 and GM-CSF, were pulsed with autologous tumor lysate.

Germline V lookup: CDR1 WSHSY, CDR2 SAAADI. Trimming removed 3 bases from V and 4 bases from J, with 9 bases in between. CDR3 size: 13 residues. Here immunoSEQ multiplex PCR was the method, and the copy in TCRdb shows in-frame clones only, minus some. This table holds more than 85,000 clones, around 90% found once. Findings and limits, study-wide: Few patients contributed both blood and tumor specimens.

This sample's time point: after dendritic cell vaccination, including at tumor progression/relapse. No glioblastoma patient carried an isocitrate dehydrogenase mutation. This clone was detected only a few times. Its antigen is not known. The specimen comprised blood, sampled after dendritic cell vaccination. V and J are TRBV10-2 and TRBJ1-2; no definite D call. The origin of this receptor is a human donor with glioblastoma. The chain's CDR3 is CASSDSVLYGYTF. For the CDR3, the DNA is TGCGCCAGCAGTGATTCGGTCCTCTATGGCTACACCTTC.